This T cell receptor beta chain was found in a study of blood T cells in healthy people across ages. Study results and caveats: A roughly linear age-dependent decrease characterized TCR beta diversity per million T cells. Leaving the PBMCs unsorted stopped any conclusive comparison of naive versus antigen-experienced cells. In these data, TCR beta diversity tracked strongly with naive T cell percentage.

About this clonotype: What it binds is not known.

Primers used in a second PCR of about 6 to 11 cycles were a sample-barcoded 5' primer and a J-beta primer mix. Template switching added a 12-random-nucleotide identifier to every cDNA molecule. TCRdb reprocessed the 5' RACE reads via MiXCR and lists one record per CDR3 protein. The sample shows fewer than 1,000,000 distinct CDR3 sequences, less than 60% of them seen only once. The V segment lost 8 bases and the J segment 6 bases; nucleotides outside the gene matches: 6. The CDR3 spans 13 residues. The V and J genes are TRBV12-3 or TRBV12-4 and TRBJ1-5; 8 bases agree with TRBD1. The receptor was isolated from a man older than 75 in good health. The sequencing sample was made of blood. Here the CDR3 reads CASSDREVQPQHF. CDR3 coding DNA: TGTGCCAGCTCGGACAGGGAAGTTCAGCCCCAGCATTTT.